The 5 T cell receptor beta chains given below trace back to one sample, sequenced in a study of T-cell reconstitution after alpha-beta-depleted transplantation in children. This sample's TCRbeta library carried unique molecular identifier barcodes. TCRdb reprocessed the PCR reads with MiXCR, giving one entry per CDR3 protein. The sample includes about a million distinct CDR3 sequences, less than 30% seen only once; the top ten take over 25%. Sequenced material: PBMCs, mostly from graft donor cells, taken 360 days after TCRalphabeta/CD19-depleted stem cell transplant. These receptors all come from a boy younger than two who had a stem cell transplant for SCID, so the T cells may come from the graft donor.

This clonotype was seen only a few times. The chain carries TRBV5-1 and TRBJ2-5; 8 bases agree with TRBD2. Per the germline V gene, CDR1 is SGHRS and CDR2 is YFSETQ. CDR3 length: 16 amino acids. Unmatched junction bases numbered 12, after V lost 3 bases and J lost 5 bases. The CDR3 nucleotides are TGCGCCAGCAGCTGGAACTCCGGGGGGGCTGGCGAGACCCAGTACTTC. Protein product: CASSWNSGGAGETQYF.

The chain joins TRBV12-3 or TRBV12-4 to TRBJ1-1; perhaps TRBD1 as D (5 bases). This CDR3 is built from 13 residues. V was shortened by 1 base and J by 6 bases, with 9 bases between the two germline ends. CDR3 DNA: TGTGCCAGCAGTTTAGATTCGGGGGCTGAAGCTTTCTTT. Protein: CASSLDSGAEAFF.

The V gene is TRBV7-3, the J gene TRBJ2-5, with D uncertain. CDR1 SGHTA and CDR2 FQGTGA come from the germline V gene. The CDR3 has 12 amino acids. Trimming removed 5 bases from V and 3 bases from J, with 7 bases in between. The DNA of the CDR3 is TGTGCCAGCAGCGCCCCTGAAGAGACCCAGTACTTC. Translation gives CASSAPEETQYF.

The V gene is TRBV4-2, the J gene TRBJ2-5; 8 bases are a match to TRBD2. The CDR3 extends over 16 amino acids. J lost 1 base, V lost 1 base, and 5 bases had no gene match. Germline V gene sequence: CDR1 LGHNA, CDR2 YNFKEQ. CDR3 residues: CASSQGGLAGQETQYF. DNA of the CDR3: TGTGCCAGCAGCCAAGGGGGGCTAGCGGGCCAAGAGACCCAGTACTTC.

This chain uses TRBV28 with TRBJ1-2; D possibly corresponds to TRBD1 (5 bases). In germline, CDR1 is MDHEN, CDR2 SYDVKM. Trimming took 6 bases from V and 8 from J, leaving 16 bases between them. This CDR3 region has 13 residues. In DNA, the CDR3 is TGTGCCAGCAGACCAGGGACGGTCAGAGGCTACACCTTC. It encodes CASRPGTVRGYTF.